This record looks at one T cell receptor (beta chain) sequence and its context. What it recognizes is unknown. There are 12 residues in the CDR3. Trimming left V 4 bases short and J 4 bases short, with 7 bases between. Per germline, CDR1 LGHNA and CDR2 YNFKEQ. Every donor contributed at least one pre-ART and at least two post-ART PBMC samples. The data were obtained in a study of long-term antiretroviral therapy in people with HIV. Study observations and caveats: Relative to control repertoires, HIV repertoires exhibited narrower CDR3 length ranges. Every time point showed a repertoire led by clones expanded before ART. On ART adherence, viral resistance or therapy changes, no data were available.

An immunoSEQ assay, version v3.0, was performed at survey level. Measured with immunoSEQ multiplex PCR; TCRdb has only the in-frame clones, and not every one. This sample yields 35,000 to 45,000 clones, of which over 75% are seen a single time; approximately 10% belongs to the top ten. The chain links TRBV4-2 to TRBJ2-5; D is perhaps TRBD2 (6 bases). Sequencing was performed on unsorted PBMCs, taken 2.2 years after starting antiretroviral therapy. This TCR was sampled from a young man with HIV. The CDR3 sequence: CASSPGLETQYF. CDR3 coding DNA: TGTGCCAGCAGCCCGGGACTAGAGACCCAGTACTTC.